The 32 T cell receptor beta chains reported below all come from one sample, sequenced in a study of shared clonotypes between healthy human individuals. Assay: immunoSEQ multiplex PCR; the TCRdb copy retains only in-frame clones and omits some. The table shows roughly 1,500,000 clones, with approximately 98% occurring only once. The sequenced material came from naive CD4+ T cells sorted from blood. The sample's subset: CD45RA+ positively selected. These receptors were taken from a man aged 25 to 40 in good health.

The chain links TRBV28 to TRBJ1-4, with a possible D match to TRBD1 (6 bases). Germline CDR1 and CDR2: MDHEN and SYDVKM. With 5 bases removed from V and 4 bases from J, the gap between germline ends came to 17 bases. This CDR3 region has 16 residues. The CDR3 spells CASSPPDSPGNEKLFF. The CDR3 bases are TGTGCCAGCAGTCCGCCGGACAGCCCCGGTAATGAAAAACTGTTTTTT.

The chain recombines TRBV16 with TRBJ1-1; no firm D call. Germline loops: CDR1 KGHSY, CDR2 FQNENV. CDR3 length equals 15 residues. V lost 0 bases, J lost 9 bases, and 17 bases lay in between. The CDR3 bases are TGTGCCAGCAGCCAATCGTTAGCAGGAGGTCGAAAAGCTTTCTTT. Amino acid sequence: CASSQSLAGGRKAFF.

V usage is TRBV6-4 and J usage is TRBJ2-1; TRBD2 agrees at 8 bases. The CDR3 contains 15 residues. Germline CDR1 MRHNA, CDR2 SNTAGT. Unmatched junction bases numbered 10, after V lost 6 bases and J lost 6 bases. The CDR3 DNA reads TGTGCCAGCAGGACGGATGGGCTAGCGGGCAATGAGCAGTTCTTC. Translation: CASRTDGLAGNEQFF.

This sequence joins TRBV5-6 and TRBJ2-7; 10 bases agree with TRBD2. The junction had 9 bases not matched to a gene; V was cut back by 4 bases and J by 2 bases. This CDR3 contains 16 residues. Germline loops: CDR1 SGHDT, CDR2 YYEEEE. CDR3 amino acids: CASSGWGLARTYEQYF. The CDR3 DNA sequence: TGTGCCAGCAGCGGATGGGGACTAGCGAGGACCTACGAGCAGTACTTC.

This rearrangement joins TRBV6-1 to TRBJ1-4; D may be TRBD1 (6 bases). The CDR3 is made up of 15 amino acids. In germline, CDR1 is MNHNS, CDR2 SASEGT. Trimming took off 1 base at V and 6 bases at J, with 12 bases between the two ends. DNA of the CDR3: TGTGCCAGCAGTGAAGTTACAGGGATTGATGAAAAACTGTTTTTT. As protein: CASSEVTGIDEKLFF.

V and J are TRBV5-1 and TRBJ2-4, with 10 bases that match TRBD2. CDR3 length: 18 residues. Unmatched junction bases numbered 14, after V lost 1 base and J lost 7 bases. CDR1 and CDR2 from the germline V gene are SGHRS and YFSETQ. CDR3 sequence reads: CASSLSGLAGATRNIQYF. As DNA, the CDR3 is TGCGCCAGCAGCTTGAGTGGTCTAGCGGGAGCCACGCGGAACATTCAGTACTTC.

J is TRBJ1-1 and V is TRBV7-9; possible D gene TRBD1, 6 bases. V was pared by 1 base and J by 11 bases, with 17 bases between. This CDR3 region has 14 residues. CDR1 is SEHNR, CDR2 FQNEAQ, per germline (reference sequence). The CDR3 region has the DNA TGTGCCAGCAGCTTAGATATCGGGGGGCGCGTGGCTTTCTTT. As protein: CASSLDIGGRVAFF. The full variable domain, rest sourced from reference TRBV7-9 and TRBJ1-1, is DTGVSQNPRHKITKRGQNVTFRCDPISEHNRLYWYRQTLGQGPEFLTYFQNEAQLEKSRLLSDRFSAERPKGSFSTLEIQRTEQGDSAMYLCASSLDIGGRVAFFGQGTRLTVV.

The V call is TRBV10-3, the J call TRBJ2-7; the D call may be TRBD1 or TRBD2 (5 bases each). The ends were cut back, 1 base at V and 0 bases at J, with 7 bases in the middle. Germline CDR1 and CDR2: ENHRY and SYGVKD. This CDR3 has 14 amino acids. CDR3 in DNA: TGTGCCATCAGTGAGTGGGACGGCTCCTACGAGCAGTACTTC. Its protein is CAISEWDGSYEQYF.

The count of this clone is one. The chain couples TRBV19 to TRBJ2-1; D may match TRBD1 or TRBD2 (6 bases each). The CDR3 spans 17 residues. Looked up from germline, CDR1 is LNHDA and CDR2 is SQIVND (reference sequence). The V gene lost 5 bases and the J gene lost 3 bases, with 20 bases spanning the gap. The CDR3 nucleotides read TGTGCCAGTAGTCGGGTTGCTGGAGGGGGTTACTACAATGAGCAGTTCTTC. Its protein product is CASSRVAGGGYYNEQFF.

The J gene is TRBJ2-7, the V gene TRBV5-1, with D possibly being TRBD2 (6 bases). The CDR3 runs to 15 residues. The V gene lost 6 bases and the J gene lost 0 bases, with 16 bases spanning the gap. Germline lookup yields CDR1 SGHRS and CDR2 YFSETQ. The CDR3 bases are TGCGCCAGCACTCGCGGGACTCCAAGCTCCTACGAGCAGTACTTC. It specifies CASTRGTPSSYEQYF. The full variable domain, completed using reference TRBV5-1 and TRBJ2-7, is KAGVTQTPRYLIKTRGQQVTLSCSPISGHRSVSWYQQTPGQGLQFLFEYFSETQRNKGNFPGRFSGRQFSNSRSEMNVSTLELGDSALYLCASTRGTPSSYEQYFGPGTRLTVT.

This chain links TRBV29-1 with TRBJ2-1; perhaps TRBD1 as D (6 bases). V was cut by 7 bases and J by 0 bases, with 10 bases left in between. From germline, CDR1 is SQVTM and CDR2 ANQGSEA. The length of the CDR3 is 13 residues. DNA for the CDR3: TGCAGCGCAACAGGGATCTCCTACAATGAGCAGTTCTTC. Encoded protein: CSATGISYNEQFF.

The chain uses TRBV27 and TRBJ2-3; unclear D gene. Germline V CDR1 and CDR2: MNHEY, SMNVEV (reference sequence). V was clipped by 3 bases and J by 2 bases, with 9 bases between them. The CDR3 consists of 14 residues. In nucleotides, the CDR3 is TGTGCCAGCAGTTTCGGGCAGTCCACAGATACGCAGTATTTT. This codes for CASSFGQSTDTQYF.

The chain links TRBV6-6 to TRBJ2-5, with a possible D match to TRBD2 (6 bases). Germline V gene data show CDR1 as MNHNY and CDR2 as SVGAGI (reference sequence). The length of the CDR3 is 13 residues. Trimming took 6 bases from V and 7 from J, leaving 15 bases between them. CDR3: CASRIADPGTQYF. The CDR3 DNA is TGTGCCAGCAGAATAGCGGACCCCGGGACCCAGTACTTC.

V gene TRBV14 combines with J gene TRBJ2-1; TRBD2 aligns across 10 bases. Trimming took 2 bases from V and 8 from J; bases not matched to a gene: 6. Germline values: CDR1 SGHDN, CDR2 FVKESK. The CDR3 is 15 residues long. This CDR3 reads CASSQSSGRGYEQFF. DNA of the CDR3: TGTGCCAGCAGCCAATCTAGCGGGAGAGGTTATGAGCAGTTCTTC.

The J gene is TRBJ2-7, the V gene TRBV7-9; D is ambiguous. Per germline, CDR1 SEHNR and CDR2 FQNEAQ (reference sequence). CDR3 length equals 14 residues. The V gene lost 0 bases and the J gene lost 2 bases, with 8 bases spanning the gap. CDR3 sequence (DNA): TGTGCCAGCAGCTTAGCAGTCTTAACCTACGAGCAGTACTTC. Its protein product is CASSLAVLTYEQYF.

The rearrangement joins TRBV19 to TRBJ2-1; maybe TRBD2 (5 bases). There are 15 residues in the CDR3. Trimming took off 4 bases at V and 8 bases at J, with 18 bases between the two ends. Germline CDR1 reads LNHDA; CDR2 reads SQIVND (reference sequence). Here the CDR3 DNA reads TGTGCCAGTAGTACCGGTAGGACTCTAATTGATGAGCAGTTCTTC. This encodes CASSTGRTLIDEQFF.

The V gene is TRBV7-2, the J gene TRBJ2-3, with unresolved D. Germline-derived CDR1 and CDR2 are SGHTA and FQGNSA. V lost 5 bases to trimming and J lost 5 bases, with 5 bases between them. This CDR3 comprises 11 residues. CDR3 amino acids: CASSVVDTQYF. CDR3 DNA sequence: TGTGCCAGCAGCGTGGTAGATACGCAGTATTTT.

J is TRBJ2-1 and V is TRBV10-1, with TRBD2 identical over 7 bases. In germline, CDR1 is WNHNN, CDR2 SYGVQD (reference sequence). The length of the CDR3 is 15 residues. Trimming removed 2 bases from V and 5 bases from J; junction bases left unmatched: 6. The CDR3 loop is CASSERGSRNNEQFF. As DNA, the CDR3 is TGCGCCAGCAGTGAGCGCGGGAGCCGAAACAATGAGCAGTTCTTC.

This clone was seen a single time. The rearrangement uses TRBV7-6 and TRBJ2-5, with D unclear. Germline V lookup: CDR1 SGHVS, CDR2 FNYEAQ. This CDR3 comprises 12 residues. Trimming shortened V by 5 bases and J by 2 bases, and 6 bases separated the two germline ends. The CDR3 here is CASSRWQETQYF. CDR3 nucleotides: TGTGCCAGCAGCCGGTGGCAAGAGACCCAGTACTTC. Full variable domain (rest looked up from reference TRBV7-6 and TRBJ2-5): GAGVSQSPRYKVTKRGQDVALRCDPISGHVSLYWYRQALGQGPEFLTYFNYEAQQDKSGLPNDRFSAERPEGSISTLTIQRTEQRDSAMYRCASSRWQETQYFGPGTRLLVL.

The rearrangement uses TRBV27 and TRBJ2-7, with 11 bases that match TRBD1. With 6 bases clipped from V and 4 bases from J, the junction kept 5 bases outside the gene matches. The CDR3 covers 14 residues. From germline, CDR1 is MNHEY and CDR2 SMNVEV (reference sequence). The CDR3 is CASSLDRGHYEQYF. The CDR3 nucleotides read TGTGCCAGCAGCCTGGACAGGGGGCATTACGAGCAGTACTTC.

For this clone: Other nucleotide sequences in the sample specify the same CDR3. The V and J genes are TRBV5-1 and TRBJ2-1, with D hard to call. Trimming cost V 0 bases and J 2 bases, with 6 bases left between them. The CDR3 has 14 amino acids. The V gene's germline CDR1 is SGHRS and CDR2 YFSETQ. Written as DNA, the CDR3 is TGCGCCAGCAGCTTGGCCGGAACCTACAATGAGCAGTTCTTC. Its protein is CASSLAGTYNEQFF. Combining the CDR3 with reference TRBV5-1 and TRBJ2-1 gives the whole variable domain KAGVTQTPRYLIKTRGQQVTLSCSPISGHRSVSWYQQTPGQGLQFLFEYFSETQRNKGNFPGRFSGRQFSNSRSEMNVSTLELGDSALYLCASSLAGTYNEQFFGPGTRLTVL.

The J gene is TRBJ2-1, the V gene TRBV28, with 13 bases aligning to TRBD2. V lost 5 bases to trimming and J lost 4 bases; unmatched junction nucleotides: 8. Germline CDR1 and CDR2: MDHEN and SYDVKM. This CDR3 contains 17 residues. CDR3 nucleotide sequence: TGTGCCAGCAGTCCAGGACCGACTAGCGGGAGGTACAATGAGCAGTTCTTC. This translates into CASSPGPTSGRYNEQFF.

The rearrangement joins TRBV10-1 to TRBJ2-1, with 12 bases matching TRBD2. CDR1 is WNHNN and CDR2 is SYGVQD in the germline V gene (reference sequence). The V segment lost 4 bases and the J segment 6 bases; nucleotides outside the gene matches: 7. The CDR3 contains 16 residues. CDR3 sequence: CASSATSGSPLNEQFF. Written as DNA, the CDR3 is TGCGCCAGCAGTGCGACTAGCGGGAGTCCTCTCAATGAGCAGTTCTTC.

The gene calls are TRBV18 and TRBJ2-3; 7 bases are a match to TRBD1. Germline assignment: CDR1 KGHSH and CDR2 LQKENI. CDR3 length: 14 residues. The V gene end was trimmed by 4 bases and the J gene end by 2 bases; junction bases not matched to a gene: 3. This CDR3 reads CASSLDRHTDTQYF. CDR3 sequence (DNA): TGTGCCAGCTCACTGGACAGGCACACAGATACGCAGTATTTT.

The chain employs TRBV2 and TRBJ1-2; D gene unclear. The V and J ends lost 4 bases and 2 bases respectively, with 11 bases between them. The germline CDR1 and CDR2 sequences are SNHLY and FYNNEI. This CDR3 is 14 amino acids long. For the CDR3, the DNA is TGTGCCAGCAGTGCCGCCGGAGAAAACTATGGCTACACCTTC. Encoded protein: CASSAAGENYGYTF.

In the case of this clone: The junction departs from germline at one end; a sequencing error may be responsible. The chain joins TRBV7-7 to TRBJ2-2; 10 bases agree with TRBD2. Germline lookup yields CDR1 SSHAT and CDR2 FNYEAQ (reference sequence). CDR3 length equals 17 residues. In nucleotides, the CDR3 is TGTGCTAGCAGCTCATTAGCGGGAGGCATGAACACCGGGGAGCTGTTTTTT. Translating it yields CASSSLAGGMNTGELFF. The whole variable domain, remainder taken from reference TRBV7-7 and TRBJ2-2, is GAGVSQSPRYKVTKRGQDVTLRCDPISSHATLYWYQQALGQGPEFLTYFNYEAQPDKSGLPSDRFSAERPEGSISTLTIQRTEQRDSAMYRCASSSLAGGMNTGELFFGEGSRLTVL.

The CDR3: CASSQQGLTYEQYF. The CDR3 DNA is TGCGCCAGCAGCCAGCAGGGTCTAACCTACGAGCAGTACTTC. The V gene is TRBV5-1, the J gene TRBJ2-7, with D maybe TRBD1 (5 bases). CDR1 SGHRS and CDR2 YFSETQ come from the germline V gene. Trimming removed 4 bases at V and 2 bases at J, with 13 bases between. CDR3 length equals 14 residues.

The V and J genes are TRBV5-1 and TRBJ2-2; D perhaps matches TRBD2 (5 bases). CDR3 size: 16 residues. Between the trimmed V and J ends, which lost 4 bases and 4 bases, there was a span of 17 bases. The germline gives CDR1 SGHRS, CDR2 YFSETQ. This CDR3 reads CASSKEAGLATGELFF. As DNA, the CDR3 is TGCGCCAGCAGCAAAGAGGCGGGCTTGGCCACCGGGGAGCTGTTTTTT.

The chain couples TRBV10-3 to TRBJ1-5, with D unclear. The CDR3 has 14 residues. Trimming shortened V by 3 bases and J by 8 bases, and 14 bases separated the two germline ends. CDR1 ENHRY and CDR2 SYGVKD come from the germline V gene. CDR3 sequence (DNA): TGTGCCATCAGTGATTTATCGTCCCAGAAGCCCCAGCATTTT. As protein: CAISDLSSQKPQHF.

This sequence joins TRBV5-1 and TRBJ2-5; 11 nucleotides match TRBD1. The J segment lost 2 bases and the V segment lost 4 bases, leaving 4 bases of the junction unmatched. Germline V gives CDR1 SGHRS, CDR2 YFSETQ. There are 15 residues in the CDR3. The CDR3 bases are TGCGCCAGCAGCCGAAGGGACAGGGGGCAAGAGACCCAGTACTTC. Residues: CASSRRDRGQETQYF.

This clone was picked up one time. This sample includes further DNA sequences coding for the same CDR3. The V gene is TRBV27, the J gene TRBJ2-7; 8 positions match TRBD1. The junction had 2 bases not matched to a gene; V was cut back by 5 bases and J by 2 bases. There are 13 residues in the CDR3. CDR1 and CDR2 from the germline V gene are MNHEY and SMNVEV (reference sequence). The CDR3 DNA sequence: TGTGCCAGCAGTCACAGGGGGACCTACGAGCAGTACTTC. It is translated as CASSHRGTYEQYF.

This chain connects TRBV18 to TRBJ1-2, with unresolved D. The germline CDR1 and CDR2 sequences are KGHSH and LQKENI. The CDR3 covers 16 residues. V was cut by 3 bases and J by 2 bases, with 16 bases left in between. The CDR3 DNA reads as TGTGCCAGCTCACCTCTGGCGACGATACCGAACTATGGCTACACCTTC. Translated, it gives CASSPLATIPNYGYTF.